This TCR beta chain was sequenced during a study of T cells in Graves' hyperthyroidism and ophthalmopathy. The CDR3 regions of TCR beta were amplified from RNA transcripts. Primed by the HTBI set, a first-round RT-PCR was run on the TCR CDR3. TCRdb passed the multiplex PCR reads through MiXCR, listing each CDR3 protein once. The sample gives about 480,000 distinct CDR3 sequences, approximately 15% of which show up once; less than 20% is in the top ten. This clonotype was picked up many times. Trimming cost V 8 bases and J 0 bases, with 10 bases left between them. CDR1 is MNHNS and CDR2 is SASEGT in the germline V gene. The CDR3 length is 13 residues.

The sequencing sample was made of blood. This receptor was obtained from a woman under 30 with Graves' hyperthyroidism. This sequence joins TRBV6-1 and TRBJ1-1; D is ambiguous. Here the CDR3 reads CASLGHLNTEAFF. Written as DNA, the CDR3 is TGTGCCAGCCTGGGCCATCTGAACACTGAAGCTTTCTTT.